These T cell receptor beta chains were read from a single sample in a study of identical twins. TCRdb itself ran the 5' RACE reads through MiXCR, one entry per CDR3 protein. The data contain about 340,000 distinct CDR3 sequences, around 9% of them singletons. Sequenced material: naive T cells sorted from blood. These receptors came from a woman aged 45-65 years in good health. Each CDR3 is given with its conserved first and last residue. Fields, in order: V gene, clone size, D gene, J gene, CDR3 DNA, CDR3 protein. A D gene is named only where the DNA matches it firmly. The size entry is marked missing in some rows and otherwise reads once, few, many or a size class.

V gene: TRBV24-1
clone size: few
D gene: NA
J gene: TRBJ2-1
CDR3 DNA: TGTGCCACCAGTGATTCCTGGACAGTCTACAATGAGCAGTTCTTC
CDR3 protein: CATSDSWTVYNEQFF

V gene: TRBV19
clone size: few
D gene: NA
J gene: TRBJ2-1
CDR3 DNA: TGTGCCAGTAGCAAAAATGAGCAGTTCTTC
CDR3 protein: CASSKNEQFF

V gene: TRBV4-1
clone size: NA
D gene: TRBD2
J gene: TRBJ2-1
CDR3 DNA: TGCGCCAGCAGCCAATTTAGAGCGGGACCTGAGCAGTTCTTC
CDR3 protein: CASSQFRAGPEQFF

V gene: TRBV7-2
clone size: NA
D gene: NA
J gene: TRBJ2-5
CDR3 DNA: TGTGCCAGCAGCTTAGGGGACTTC
CDR3 protein: CASSLGDF

V gene: TRBV24-1
clone size: NA
D gene: TRBD1
J gene: TRBJ1-1
CDR3 DNA: TGTGCCACCAGGAGCAATGGACAGGGGGTAACTTTCTTT
CDR3 protein: CATRSNGQGVTFF

V gene: TRBV20-1
clone size: few
D gene: NA
J gene: TRBJ1-1
CDR3 DNA: TGCAGTGCTAGGATGGACGGTTTGAACACTGAAGCTTTCTTT
CDR3 protein: CSARMDGLNTEAFF

V gene: TRBV24-1
clone size: many
D gene: NA
J gene: TRBJ2-1
CDR3 DNA: TGTGCCACCTCGGGAAAACCGGGACCACTAAAGGGCAATGAGCAGTTCTTC
CDR3 protein: CATSGKPGPLKGNEQFF

V gene: TRBV5-1
clone size: many
D gene: TRBD1
J gene: TRBJ2-3
CDR3 DNA: TGCGCCAGCAGCTCGACAGGGGAAAGCACAGATACGCAGTATTTT
CDR3 protein: CASSSTGESTDTQYF

V gene: TRBV5-1
clone size: few
D gene: NA
J gene: TRBJ2-1
CDR3 DNA: TGCGCCAGCAGGGGGCGCTTAGGGAGGAATTACAATGAGCAGTTCTTC
CDR3 protein: CASRGRLGRNYNEQFF

V gene: TRBV4-2
clone size: NA
D gene: TRBD2
J gene: TRBJ2-7
CDR3 DNA: TGTGCCAGCAGCCAAGAGGTCGGGGGGACCTACGAGCAGTACTTC
CDR3 protein: CASSQEVGGTYEQYF

V gene: TRBV5-1
clone size: many
D gene: TRBD1
J gene: TRBJ2-1
CDR3 DNA: TGCGCCAGCAGCTTGGAAGGGGGCTGGGGCAATGAGCAGTTCTTC
CDR3 protein: CASSLEGGWGNEQFF

V gene: TRBV29-1
clone size: NA
D gene: NA
J gene: TRBJ1-1
CDR3 DNA: TGCAGCGTTCCGGGTGTATTTATGAACACTGAAGCTTTCTTT
CDR3 protein: CSVPGVFMNTEAFF

V gene: TRBV2
clone size: NA
D gene: NA
J gene: TRBJ2-2
CDR3 DNA: TGTGCCAGCAGTGAAAGGGGCAGTCGAATCGACACCGGGGAGCTGTTTTTT
CDR3 protein: CASSERGSRIDTGELFF

V gene: TRBV19
clone size: once
D gene: NA
J gene: TRBJ2-7
CDR3 DNA: TGTGCCAGTAGTATCACAGGGCCAAGGGACGAGCAGTACTTC
CDR3 protein: CASSITGPRDEQYF

V gene: TRBV14
clone size: NA
D gene: NA
J gene: TRBJ2-7
CDR3 DNA: TGTGCCAGCAGCGAACCAAGCTCCTACGAGCAGTACTTC
CDR3 protein: CASSEPSSYEQYF

V gene: TRBV24-1
clone size: few
D gene: NA
J gene: TRBJ2-1
CDR3 DNA: TGTGCCACCAGTGATCCCGGAGAGGCTTGGGAGCAGTTCTTC
CDR3 protein: CATSDPGEAWEQFF

V gene: TRBV11-2
clone size: few
D gene: TRBD1
J gene: TRBJ1-2
CDR3 DNA: TGTGCCAGCAGCTCCATCCGGGACAGGGTCTATGGCTACACCTTC
CDR3 protein: CASSSIRDRVYGYTF

V gene: TRBV5-6
clone size: many
D gene: NA
J gene: TRBJ2-7
CDR3 DNA: TGTGCCAGCAGCTTTATGGCGGGGTACGAGCAGTACTTC
CDR3 protein: CASSFMAGYEQYF

V gene: TRBV27
clone size: NA
D gene: NA
J gene: TRBJ1-2
CDR3 DNA: TGTGCCAGCAGACGTTCGGGATTTTATGGCTACACCTTC
CDR3 protein: CASRRSGFYGYTF

V gene: TRBV20-1
clone size: few
D gene: TRBD1
J gene: TRBJ1-2
CDR3 DNA: TGCAGTGCTAAGACCGGGACAGGGCACGGCTACACCTTC
CDR3 protein: CSAKTGTGHGYTF

V gene: TRBV6-2/TRBV6-3
clone size: NA
D gene: NA
J gene: TRBJ2-1
CDR3 DNA: TGTGCCAGCAGTTACCTCCAGATCTCCTACAATGAGCAGTTCTTC
CDR3 protein: CASSYLQISYNEQFF

V gene: TRBV5-1
clone size: few
D gene: NA
J gene: TRBJ2-2
CDR3 DNA: TGCGCCAGCAGCTTGATGCAAGTCACCGGGGAGCTGTTTTTT
CDR3 protein: CASSLMQVTGELFF

V gene: TRBV4-1
clone size: NA
D gene: NA
J gene: TRBJ2-2
CDR3 DNA: TGCGCCAGCAGCCAACGGACCGAATCGAACACCGGGGAGCTGTTTTTT
CDR3 protein: CASSQRTESNTGELFF

V gene: TRBV9
clone size: NA
D gene: TRBD2
J gene: TRBJ2-1
CDR3 DNA: TGTGCCAGCAGCGTAGCTGGCGGGAGGGATTACACAGAGCAGTTCTTC
CDR3 protein: CASSVAGGRDYTEQFF

V gene: TRBV5-6
clone size: few
D gene: NA
J gene: TRBJ2-5
CDR3 DNA: TGTGCCAGCAAGGAGTTGAGCGCAGAGACCCAGTACTTC
CDR3 protein: CASKELSAETQYF

V gene: TRBV27
clone size: NA
D gene: NA
J gene: TRBJ2-2
CDR3 DNA: TGTGCCAGCAGTCAACGTAGGGTTACCGGGGAGCTGTTTTTT
CDR3 protein: CASSQRRVTGELFF

V gene: TRBV20-1
clone size: few
D gene: NA
J gene: TRBJ2-3
CDR3 DNA: TGCAGTGGAAGGAATCTAGGGGGAGATACGCAGTATTTT
CDR3 protein: CSGRNLGGDTQYF

V gene: TRBV4-1
clone size: few
D gene: TRBD1
J gene: TRBJ1-4
CDR3 DNA: TGCGCCAGCAGCCAACAGGGTACAGGGGCAACTAATGAAAAACTGTTTTTT
CDR3 protein: CASSQQGTGATNEKLFF

V gene: TRBV12-3/TRBV12-4
clone size: NA
D gene: NA
J gene: TRBJ2-1
CDR3 DNA: TGTGCCAGCAGTTCCCGGACTAAATGGGAGCAGTTCTTC
CDR3 protein: CASSSRTKWEQFF

V gene: TRBV5-1
clone size: NA
D gene: NA
J gene: TRBJ2-1
CDR3 DNA: TGCGCCAGCAGCTGGAAGAGGGAGATATTAGGCAATGAGCAGTTCTTC
CDR3 protein: CASSWKREILGNEQFF

V gene: TRBV15
clone size: NA
D gene: NA
J gene: TRBJ2-7
CDR3 DNA: TGTGCCACCAGCAGAGATAGATGGGGTTCCTACGAGCAGTACTTC
CDR3 protein: CATSRDRWGSYEQYF

V gene: TRBV4-1
clone size: NA
D gene: NA
J gene: TRBJ1-1
CDR3 DNA: TGCGCCAGCAGCCAAGAGGGAGGACAAGCTGAAGCTTTCTTT
CDR3 protein: CASSQEGGQAEAFF

V gene: TRBV10-3
clone size: many
D gene: NA
J gene: TRBJ1-2
CDR3 DNA: TGTGCCATCAGTGAGTCAACAGCTAACTATGGCTACACCTTC
CDR3 protein: CAISESTANYGYTF

V gene: TRBV29-1
clone size: NA
D gene: TRBD2
J gene: TRBJ2-3
CDR3 DNA: TGCAGCGTTGAAGATGCGGGAGGGCCGCGCACAGATACGCAGTATTTT
CDR3 protein: CSVEDAGGPRTDTQYF

V gene: TRBV3-1
clone size: NA
D gene: NA
J gene: TRBJ2-2
CDR3 DNA: TGTGCCAGCAGCCTCGGCCCGAGGGCTAGCACCGGGGAGCTGTTTTTT
CDR3 protein: CASSLGPRASTGELFF

V gene: TRBV7-2
clone size: NA
D gene: NA
J gene: TRBJ1-4
CDR3 DNA: TGTGCCAGCAGCTCACTGGGGACTGAAAAACTGTTTTTT
CDR3 protein: CASSSLGTEKLFF